This is a list of T cell receptor beta chains from one sample in a study of T cells after posttransplantation cyclophosphamide. Sequencing used immunoSEQ multiplex PCR; TCRdb keeps in-frame clones, though not all of them. The specimen has roughly 14,000 clones, none found just once. The input for sequencing was PBMCs, taken around 1,100 days after allogeneic stem cell transplant with posttransplant cyclophosphamide. The source of these receptors is a female patient in her 40s who received an allogeneic stem cell transplant from a related donor, was CMV-positive, and had no GVHD. Some T cells may be the graft donor's. Both conserved end residues are part of each CDR3.

j_gene	v_gene	CDR3aa
TRBJ2-7	TRBV9	CASFFKQGTAYEQYF
TRBJ2-1	TRBV7-3	CASSLNPLAGRDNEQFF
TRBJ2-7	TRBV25-1	CASSPPARAYEQYF
TRBJ2-1	TRBV7-6	CASSFPGTGTHNEQFF
TRBJ2-7	TRBV4-1	CASSQWDRLSYEQYF
TRBJ1-5	TRBV7-2	CASSLGQGQPQHF
TRBJ1-5	TRBV4-1	CASSQSDRGLSNQPQHF
TRBJ2-5	TRBV6-5	CASGVAGGDQYF
TRBJ2-1	TRBV9	CASSHTSRGLSYNEQFF
TRBJ2-1	TRBV19	CASSKGGVGGDLYNEQFF
TRBJ2-3	TRBV5-1	CASSSRVILARDTQYF
TRBJ2-2	TRBV11-3	CASSPPRTGELFF